Each of the 29 T cell receptor beta chains below was sequenced from the same sample in a study of human T cells and chemical hapten exposure. Sample time point: patch test 2, 6 weeks after DPC sensitization. Stated treatment: therapeutic diphenylcyclopropenone sensitization with weekly scalp DPC. Each CDR3 protein gets one entry after TCRdb re-called the RACE reads with MiXCR. Found here are more than 75,000 distinct CDR3 sequences, more than 8.5% of them singletons; the top ten hold roughly 2.5%. The sample consisted of whole blood, taken in connection with sensitization to the hapten diphenylcyclopropenone (DPC). The receptors were gathered from a woman in her 30s with alopecia areata. Some clones in this sample may be carry-over from other donors' samples.

The genes are TRBV7-2 and TRBJ2-5, with D possibly TRBD1 on 5 matching bases. Trimming shortened V by 5 bases and J by 0 bases, and 7 bases separated the two germline ends. Germline CDR1 is SGHTA and CDR2 is FQGNSA. The CDR3 extends over 13 amino acids. The CDR3 here is CASSPGYQETQYF. Written as DNA, the CDR3 is TGTGCCAGCAGCCCAGGGTACCAAGAGACCCAGTACTTC.

The chain is built from TRBV28 and TRBJ2-5; D perhaps matches TRBD1 (6 bases). Germline lookup yields CDR1 MDHEN and CDR2 SYDVKM. CDR3 length: 12 amino acids. The V and J ends lost 1 base and 9 bases respectively, with 9 bases between them. CDR3 amino acids: CASSLSRQAQYF. CDR3 nucleotide sequence: TGTGCCAGCAGTTTATCCCGACAGGCCCAGTACTTC.

CDR3 protein: CSARQWGNGDTEAFF. CDR3 sequence (DNA): TGCAGTGCTAGACAATGGGGGAACGGGGACACTGAAGCTTTCTTT. V usage is TRBV20-1 and J usage is TRBJ1-1; perhaps TRBD1 as D (5 bases). Germline-derived CDR1 and CDR2 are DFQATT and SNEGSKA (reference sequence). V was trimmed by 2 bases and J by 3 bases, leaving 16 bases between them. This CDR3 spans 15 amino acids.

At least ten counts were recorded for this clonotype. This chain uses TRBV6-2 or TRBV6-3 with TRBJ2-1, with 13 bases lining up with TRBD2. J gave up 4 bases and V 5 bases, and 5 bases lay outside the gene matches. The germline CDR1 and CDR2 sequences are MNHEY and SVGEGT. This CDR3 spans 16 amino acids. CDR3 in amino acids: CASSTGLAGVYNEQFF. The CDR3 nucleotides read TGTGCCAGCAGTACCGGACTAGCGGGGGTTTACAATGAGCAGTTCTTC.

The gene calls are TRBV11-1 and TRBJ2-2; TRBD1 or TRBD2 may be the D gene (5 bases each). Germline V CDR1 and CDR2: SGHAT, FQDESV (reference sequence). The CDR3 is 15 residues long. V shed 5 bases and J shed 4 bases, with 14 bases lying between them. This chain's CDR3 is CASSLNSGGTGELFF. CDR3 DNA sequence: TGTGCCAGCAGCCTAAATTCTGGGGGCACCGGGGAGCTGTTTTTT. The full variable domain, its missing parts supplied by reference TRBV11-1 and TRBJ2-2, is EAEVAQSPRYKITEKSQAVAFWCDPISGHATLYWYRQILGQGPELLVQFQDESVVDDSQLPKDRFSAERLKGVDSTLKIQPAELGDSAMYLCASSLNSGGTGELFFGEGSRLTVL.

This clonotype has a count of ten or more. The V call is TRBV29-1, the J call TRBJ2-3; unclear D gene. V was pared by 3 bases and J by 3 bases, with 7 bases between. This CDR3 contains 12 residues. Germline V gene lookup returns CDR1 SQVTM and CDR2 ANQGSEA. The DNA of the CDR3 is TGCAGCGTTGAGCCCGGGACAGATACGCAGTATTTT. It translates to CSVEPGTDTQYF.

This clonotype has ten or more counts. This chain connects TRBV3-1 to TRBJ2-1; no firm D call. The germline V gene has CDR1 LGHDT and CDR2 YNNKEL (reference sequence). V dropped 4 bases and J dropped 5 bases, with 15 bases sitting between them. The CDR3 contains 15 residues. The CDR3 coding sequence is TGTGCCAGCAGCCTAGGCTGGAGCGAGAACAATGAGCAGTTCTTC. Translating it yields CASSLGWSENNEQFF.

This clonotype has just a few counts. The rearrangement joins TRBV28 to TRBJ1-6, with TRBD1 as a possible D gene (6 bases). Between the trimmed V and J ends, which lost 2 bases and 8 bases, there was a span of 22 bases. From germline, CDR1 is MDHEN and CDR2 SYDVKM. This CDR3 contains 18 residues. The CDR3 reads CASSLNLEQGILDSPLHF. CDR3 coding DNA: TGTGCCAGCAGTTTAAATTTGGAACAGGGCATTCTGGATTCACCCCTCCACTTT. The full variable domain, in which reference TRBV28 and TRBJ1-6 provide the parts outside the CDR3, is DVKVTQSSRYLVKRTGEKVFLECVQDMDHENMFWYRQDPGLGLRLIYFSYDVKMKEKGDIPEGYSVSREKKERFSLILESASTNQTSMYLCASSLNLEQGILDSPLHFGNGTRLTVT.

The chain couples TRBV20-1 to TRBJ2-1; 7 positions match TRBD2. V was pared by 1 base and J by 5 bases, with 8 bases of the junction left unmatched. The CDR3 length is 15 residues. The germline V gene has CDR1 DFQATT and CDR2 SNEGSKA (reference sequence). The CDR3, as DNA: TGCAGTGCTAGAGGCCCGGTGGGGACTAACAATGAGCAGTTCTTC. It is translated as CSARGPVGTNNEQFF.

This clonotype appeared a few times. V usage is TRBV24-1 and J usage is TRBJ2-3; no definite D call. V lost 4 bases to trimming and J lost 7 bases, with 11 bases between them. CDR1 is KGHDR and CDR2 is SFDVKD in the germline V gene. CDR3 length: 13 amino acids. CDR3 sequence reads: CATSDRVLNTQYF. CDR3 DNA: TGTGCCACCAGTGACCGGGTGCTAAATACGCAGTATTTT.

The rearrangement joins TRBV29-1 to TRBJ2-7; no definite D call. The germline V gene has CDR1 SQVTM and CDR2 ANQGSEA. V gave up 6 bases and J gave up 3 bases, with 12 bases separating them. The CDR3 has 12 residues. The CDR3 region is CSVAVDLYEQYF. The CDR3 DNA follows: TGCAGCGTCGCAGTGGACCTCTACGAGCAGTACTTC.

This clonotype was seen many times. The genes are TRBV27 and TRBJ2-7; D possibly matches TRBD1 or TRBD2 (5 bases each). The CDR3 covers 14 residues. Deletions cut 5 bases from V and 2 bases from J, with 13 bases between. Germline V gene data show CDR1 as MNHEY and CDR2 as SMNVEV (reference sequence). For the CDR3, the DNA is TGTGCCAGCAGTCCGTGGGACGGGACCTACGAGCAGTACTTC. This codes for CASSPWDGTYEQYF.

This clonotype was seen ten or more times. The V and J genes are TRBV10-2 and TRBJ2-1; 8 positions match TRBD2. With 5 bases clipped from V and 5 bases from J, the junction kept 14 bases outside the gene matches. The length of the CDR3 is 17 residues. Germline lookup yields CDR1 WSHSY and CDR2 SAAADI. This CDR3 reads CASSPQAAVAGNNEQFF. The CDR3 nucleotides are TGCGCCAGCAGTCCGCAAGCAGCGGTAGCGGGGAACAATGAGCAGTTCTTC.

The chain links TRBV6-6 to TRBJ1-1; possibly TRBD1 for D (5 bases). Trimming cost V 4 bases and J 5 bases, with 14 bases left between them. The germline V gene encodes CDR1 MNHNY and CDR2 SVGAGI (reference sequence). CDR3 size: 14 residues. CDR3 sequence: CASSSRGRVTEAFF. The CDR3 coding sequence is TGTGCCAGCAGTTCCCGGGGCAGGGTGACTGAAGCTTTCTTT.

This clonotype came up many times. The chain is built from TRBV7-2 and TRBJ1-5; D is unresolved. The germline V gene has CDR1 SGHTA and CDR2 FQGNSA. The V gene lost 6 bases and the J gene lost 7 bases, with 16 bases spanning the gap. The CDR3 loop spans 14 amino acids. The CDR3 DNA reads TGTGCCAGCAGTCCAAACATGGCAATCCAGCCCCAGCATTTT. It is translated as CASSPNMAIQPQHF. Looking up the rest from reference TRBV7-2 and TRBJ1-5 gives the full variable domain: GAGVSQSPSNKVTEKGKDVELRCDPISGHTALYWYRQSLGQGLEFLIYFQGNSAPDKSGLPSDRFSAERTGGSVSTLTIQRTQQEDSAVYLCASSPNMAIQPQHFGDGTRLSIL.

CDR3 coding DNA: TGTGCCAGCAGTGCGCAGATCTACAATGAGCAGTTCTTC. This encodes CASSAQIYNEQFF. The V and J genes are TRBV28 and TRBJ2-1; no firm D call. The CDR3 sequence is 13 residues long. The V and J ends lost 5 bases and 3 bases respectively, with 8 bases between them. Germline V gene lookup returns CDR1 MDHEN and CDR2 SYDVKM. Together with reference TRBV28 and TRBJ2-1, the CDR3 gives the full variable domain: DVKVTQSSRYLVKRTGEKVFLECVQDMDHENMFWYRQDPGLGLRLIYFSYDVKMKEKGDIPEGYSVSREKKERFSLILESASTNQTSMYLCASSAQIYNEQFFGPGTRLTVL.

The table lists this clonotype with a few counts. CDR3 in amino acids: CASSEAGRDDEQYF. The CDR3 DNA sequence: TGCGCCAGCAGTGAGGCCGGGAGGGACGACGAGCAGTACTTC. The chain couples TRBV10-2 to TRBJ2-7; 8 nucleotides line up with TRBD2. The CDR3 is made up of 14 amino acids. J lost 5 bases, V lost 2 bases, and 5 bases had no gene match. From germline, CDR1 is WSHSY and CDR2 SAAADI.

At least ten counts were recorded for this clonotype. The chain links TRBV7-6 to TRBJ2-5, with 7 positions matching TRBD1. Germline trimming cut 4 bases from V and 2 bases from J; bases unmatched to any gene: 7. The CDR3 runs to 15 residues. From germline, CDR1 is SGHVS and CDR2 FNYEAQ. DNA of the CDR3: TGTGCCAGCAGCTCCCAGACAGGGCAACAAGAGACCCAGTACTTC. Amino acid sequence: CASSSQTGQQETQYF.

This clonotype was detected ten times or more. V is TRBV7-6 and J is TRBJ2-7; 11 nucleotides match TRBD1. CDR3 length: 15 residues. V dropped 3 bases and J dropped 7; count of bases not matched to a gene: 8. Germline V gene sequence: CDR1 SGHVS, CDR2 FNYEAQ. The CDR3 DNA reads as TGTGCCAGCAGCTTCCGGGACAGGGGGTTTGGTGAGCAGTACTTC. Translated, it gives CASSFRDRGFGEQYF.

This clonotype occurred many times. This rearrangement joins TRBV12-3 or TRBV12-4 to TRBJ2-5; D is perhaps TRBD1 (6 bases). The CDR3 length is 13 residues. The V and J ends lost 5 bases and 5 bases respectively, with 12 bases between them. CDR3 in amino acids: CASSIQGRETQYF. CDR3 DNA: TGTGCCAGCAGTATACAGGGTCGGGAGACCCAGTACTTC.

This clonotype occurred many times. The rearrangement joins TRBV4-2 to TRBJ2-2; D gene uncertain. Germline V lookup: CDR1 LGHNA, CDR2 YNFKEQ. CDR3 length: 16 amino acids. Trimming removed 0 bases from V and 6 bases from J, with 14 bases in between. CDR3 sequence reads: CASSQEGPVPAGELFF. The CDR3 nucleotides are TGTGCCAGCAGCCAAGAAGGCCCTGTTCCAGCCGGGGAGCTGTTTTTT.

This clonotype came up a few times. This chain connects TRBV7-9 to TRBJ2-5, with D unresolved. Germline V gives CDR1 SEHNR, CDR2 FQNEAQ (reference sequence). The CDR3 has 12 amino acids. V dropped 5 bases and J dropped 4 bases, with 8 bases sitting between them. The CDR3 nucleotides are TGTGCCAGCAGCAAAAATGGAGAGACCCAGTACTTC. Residues: CASSKNGETQYF.

This clonotype was seen ten or more times. Here the CDR3 reads CAISESESGQNYGYTF. The CDR3 DNA reads TGTGCCATCAGTGAGTCAGAGTCGGGACAGAACTATGGCTACACCTTC. The gene calls are TRBV10-3 and TRBJ1-2; 7 positions match TRBD1. Germline trimming cut 0 bases from V and 2 bases from J; bases unmatched to any gene: 6. Per the germline V gene, CDR1 is ENHRY and CDR2 is SYGVKD. This CDR3 comprises 16 residues.

Of note for this clonotype: A read error may be the cause here, since a much bigger clone is one base away. The V and J genes are TRBV12-3 or TRBV12-4 and TRBJ1-2; D possibly corresponds to TRBD1 (5 bases). The CDR3 totals 12 residues. CDR3: CASSLDTYVYTF. The CDR3 nucleotides are TGTGCCAGCAGTTTGGACACCTATGTCTACACCTTC.

This clonotype was seen repeatedly, ten times or more. The chain employs TRBV3-1 and TRBJ1-1; maybe TRBD1 (6 bases). CDR1 is LGHDT, CDR2 YNNKEL, per germline (reference sequence). CDR3 length: 12 amino acids. V lost 6 bases and J lost 9, with 14 bases in between. The CDR3 here is CASSIQGLQAFF. CDR3 DNA: TGTGCCAGCAGTATACAGGGCCTGCAAGCTTTCTTT.

The chain couples TRBV11-1 to TRBJ2-5; 9 bases fit TRBD1. V lost 3 bases to trimming and J lost 3 bases; unmatched junction nucleotides: 11. Germline V CDR1 and CDR2: SGHAT, FQDESV (reference sequence). CDR3 length: 17 amino acids. The chain's CDR3 is CASSFYPQGASEETQYF. The DNA for the CDR3 is TGTGCCAGCAGCTTCTACCCACAGGGGGCCTCGGAAGAGACCCAGTACTTC.

CDR3 residues: CASSLVVAGGGNSYEQYF. For the CDR3, the DNA is TGTGCCAGCAGCTTAGTGGTAGCGGGAGGTGGCAATTCCTACGAGCAGTACTTC. The V and J genes are TRBV11-2 and TRBJ2-7, with 10 bases fitting TRBD2. The CDR3 spans 18 residues. The germline CDR1 and CDR2 sequences are SGHAT and FQNNGV. V lost 1 base to trimming and J lost 1 base; unmatched junction nucleotides: 10.

This clonotype was seen ten or more times. The chain links TRBV4-3 to TRBJ2-1; D might be TRBD1 (6 bases). Trimming took 0 bases from V and 4 from J, leaving 16 bases between them. This CDR3 comprises 17 residues. CDR1 and CDR2 (germline): LGHNA, YSLEER. CDR3 coding DNA: TGCGCCAGCAGCCAAGACTGGCAGGGGCTTATATACAATGAGCAGTTCTTC. Translating gives CASSQDWQGLIYNEQFF.

This sequence joins TRBV7-6 and TRBJ1-1; unclear D gene. Germline V CDR1 and CDR2: SGHVS, FNYEAQ. This CDR3 contains 14 residues. Trimming took off 4 bases at V and 5 bases at J, with 14 bases between the two ends. The DNA of the CDR3 is TGTGCCAGCAGCTCACCAAGCATGGGGACTGAAGCTTTCTTT. It translates to CASSSPSMGTEAFF.